The source of this T cell receptor (beta chain) is a study of blood T cell repertoires in COVID-19. The repertoire was sequenced with immunoSEQ multiplex PCR; TCRdb's copy has only in-frame clones and lacks some. Of 19,000 or so clones in the sample, 83% are singletons; the top ten hold more than 6%. The sequence was collected from a human donor in a cohort sampled during active COVID-19. The sample was peripheral blood.

The CDR3 DNA reads TGTGCCAGCAGTCCTACAGGGAATCAGCCCCAGCATTTT. Amino acids: CASSPTGNQPQHF. The J gene is TRBJ1-5, the V gene TRBV28; D perhaps matches TRBD1 (6 bases). Germline V gene lookup returns CDR1 MDHEN and CDR2 SYDVKM. The CDR3 runs 13 residues. With 5 bases removed from V and 4 bases from J, the gap between germline ends came to 9 bases. The variable domain in full, completed from reference TRBV28 and TRBJ1-5, reads DVKVTQSSRYLVKRTGEKVFLECVQDMDHENMFWYRQDPGLGLRLIYFSYDVKMKEKGDIPEGYSVSREKKERFSLILESASTNQTSMYLCASSPTGNQPQHFGDGTRLSIL.